A selection of T cell receptor beta chains follows, all from one sample in a study of blood T cell repertoires in COVID-19. Assay: immunoSEQ multiplex PCR; the TCRdb copy retains only in-frame clones and omits some. The sample lists 250,000 to 300,000 clones, almost 90% seen once, with approximately 10% in the top ten. Sequenced sample: peripheral blood. These TCRs come from a woman aged 25 to 39 with COVID-19, enrolled during active disease. CDR3s include the opening cysteine and the closing phenylalanine or tryptophan. Fields, in order: J gene, D gene, clone size, V gene, CDR3 protein, CDR3 DNA. The D gene is left open where the match is weak. Rows may omit the clone size; those that give it use once, few, many or a size class.

j_call: TRBJ2-7; d_call: NA; clone_size: NA; v_call: TRBV5-1; cdr3_aa: CASSLGQSFSEQYF; cdr3_nt: TGCGCCAGCAGCTTGGGACAGAGTTTCAGCGAGCAGTACTTC
j_call: TRBJ1-6; d_call: NA; clone_size: NA; v_call: TRBV30; cdr3_aa: CACPGIDRVGSPLHF; cdr3_nt: TGTGCCTGTCCAGGAATTGATCGCGTAGGTTCACCCCTCCACTTT
j_call: TRBJ2-1; d_call: TRBD2; clone_size: NA; v_call: TRBV29-1; cdr3_aa: CSVDGTSGYNEQFF; cdr3_nt: TGCAGCGTTGATGGGACTAGCGGATACAATGAGCAGTTCTTC
j_call: TRBJ2-7; d_call: NA; clone_size: once; v_call: TRBV5-6; cdr3_aa: CASSLAPRREQYF; cdr3_nt: TGTGCCAGCAGCTTGGCCCCGCGGCGGGAGCAGTACTTC
j_call: TRBJ1-3; d_call: NA; clone_size: NA; v_call: TRBV7-8; cdr3_aa: CASSPRDSGNTIYF; cdr3_nt: TGTGCCAGCAGCCCCCGGGACTCTGGAAACACCATATATTTT
j_call: TRBJ1-3; d_call: NA; clone_size: NA; v_call: TRBV7-8; cdr3_aa: CASSLTPSAGNTIYF; cdr3_nt: TGTGCCAGCAGCTTAACTCCCTCCGCTGGAAACACCATATATTTT
j_call: TRBJ1-5; d_call: NA; clone_size: NA; v_call: TRBV18; cdr3_aa: CASSPQVNQPQHF; cdr3_nt: TGTGCCAGCTCACCGCAGGTCAATCAGCCCCAGCATTTT
j_call: TRBJ1-3; d_call: NA; clone_size: NA; v_call: TRBV7-6; cdr3_aa: CASSRRAGSSGNTIYF; cdr3_nt: TGTGCCAGCAGCCGCAGGGCCGGAAGCTCTGGAAACACCATATATTTT
j_call: TRBJ1-6; d_call: NA; clone_size: NA; v_call: TRBV30; cdr3_aa: CAWTQTANSPLHF; cdr3_nt: TGTGCCTGGACCCAGACAGCCAACTCACCCCTCCACTTT
j_call: TRBJ1-1; d_call: TRBD1; clone_size: NA; v_call: TRBV6-6; cdr3_aa: CASSTGTGRETEAFF; cdr3_nt: TGTGCCAGCAGTACCGGGACAGGGCGGGAAACTGAAGCTTTCTTT